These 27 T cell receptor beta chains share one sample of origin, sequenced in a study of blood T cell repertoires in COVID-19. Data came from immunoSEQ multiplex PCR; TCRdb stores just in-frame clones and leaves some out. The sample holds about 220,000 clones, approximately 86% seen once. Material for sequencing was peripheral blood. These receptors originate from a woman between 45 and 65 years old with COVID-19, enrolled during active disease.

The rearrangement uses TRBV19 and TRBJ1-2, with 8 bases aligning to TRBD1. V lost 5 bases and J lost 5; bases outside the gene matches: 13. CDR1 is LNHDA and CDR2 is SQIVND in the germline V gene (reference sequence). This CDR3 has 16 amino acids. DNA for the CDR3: TGTGCCAGTAGTCGGTTAGTCGGACAGGGAGAATATGGCTACACCTTC. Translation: CASSRLVGQGEYGYTF.

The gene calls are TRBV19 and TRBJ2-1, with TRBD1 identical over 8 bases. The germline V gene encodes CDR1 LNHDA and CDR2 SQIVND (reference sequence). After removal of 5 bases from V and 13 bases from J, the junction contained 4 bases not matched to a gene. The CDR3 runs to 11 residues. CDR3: CASSFQGAQFF. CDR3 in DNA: TGTGCCAGTAGTTTTCAGGGGGCTCAGTTCTTC. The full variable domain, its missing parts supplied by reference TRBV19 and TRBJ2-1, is DGGITQSPKYLFRKEGQNVTLSCEQNLNHDAMYWYRQDPGQGLRLIYYSQIVNDFQKGDIAEGYSVSREKKESFPLTVTSAQKNPTAFYLCASSFQGAQFFGPGTRLTVL.

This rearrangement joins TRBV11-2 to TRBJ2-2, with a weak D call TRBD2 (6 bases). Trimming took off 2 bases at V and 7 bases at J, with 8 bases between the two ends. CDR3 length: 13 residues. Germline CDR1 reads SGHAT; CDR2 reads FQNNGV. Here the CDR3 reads CASSLMGGGELFF. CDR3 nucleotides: TGTGCCAGCAGCTTAATGGGGGGCGGGGAGCTGTTTTTT.

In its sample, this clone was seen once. The CDR3 region is CASAELRLVAGELFF. The CDR3 DNA sequence: TGTGCTAGTGCCGAACTAAGGCTGGTTGCCGGGGAGCTGTTTTTT. V usage is TRBV12-5 and J usage is TRBJ2-2; D is uncertain. Germline loops: CDR1 LGHNT, CDR2 FRNRAP. The CDR3 totals 15 residues. The ends were cut back, 7 bases at V and 6 bases at J, with 18 bases in the middle.

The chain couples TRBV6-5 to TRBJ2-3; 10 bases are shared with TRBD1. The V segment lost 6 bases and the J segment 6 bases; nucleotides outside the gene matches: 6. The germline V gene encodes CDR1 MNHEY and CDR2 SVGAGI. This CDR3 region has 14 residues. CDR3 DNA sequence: TGTGCCAGCAGCCCGACAGGGGGCGCGGATACGCAGTATTTT. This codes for CASSPTGGADTQYF.

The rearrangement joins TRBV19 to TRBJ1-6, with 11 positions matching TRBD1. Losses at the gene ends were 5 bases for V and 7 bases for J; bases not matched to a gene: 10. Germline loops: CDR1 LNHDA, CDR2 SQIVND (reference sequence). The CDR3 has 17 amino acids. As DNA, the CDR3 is TGTGCCAGTAGTCCTAGGACAGGGGGCGCGAGGAATTCACCCCTCCACTTT. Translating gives CASSPRTGGARNSPLHF.

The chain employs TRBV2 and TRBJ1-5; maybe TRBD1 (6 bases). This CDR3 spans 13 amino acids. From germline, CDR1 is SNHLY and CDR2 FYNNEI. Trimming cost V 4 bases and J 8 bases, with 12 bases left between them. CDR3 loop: CASSADSPKPQHF. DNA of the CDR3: TGTGCCAGCAGTGCGGACAGTCCCAAGCCCCAGCATTTT.

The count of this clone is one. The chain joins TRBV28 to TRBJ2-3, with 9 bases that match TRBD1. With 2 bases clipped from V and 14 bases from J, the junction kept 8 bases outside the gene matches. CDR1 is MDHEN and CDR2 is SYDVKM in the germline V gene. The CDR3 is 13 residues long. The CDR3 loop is CASSLNRGLRTYF. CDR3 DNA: TGTGCCAGCAGTTTAAACAGGGGGCTACGTACGTATTTT.

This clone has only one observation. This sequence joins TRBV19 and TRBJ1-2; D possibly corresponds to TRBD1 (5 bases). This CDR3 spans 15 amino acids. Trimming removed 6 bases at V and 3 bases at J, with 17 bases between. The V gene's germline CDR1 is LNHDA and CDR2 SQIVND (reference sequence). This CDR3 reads CASSTMASGDYGYTF. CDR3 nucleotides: TGTGCCAGTAGCACGATGGCTTCGGGGGACTATGGCTACACCTTC. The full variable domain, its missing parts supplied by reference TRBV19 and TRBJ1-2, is DGGITQSPKYLFRKEGQNVTLSCEQNLNHDAMYWYRQDPGQGLRLIYYSQIVNDFQKGDIAEGYSVSREKKESFPLTVTSAQKNPTAFYLCASSTMASGDYGYTFGSGTRLTVV.

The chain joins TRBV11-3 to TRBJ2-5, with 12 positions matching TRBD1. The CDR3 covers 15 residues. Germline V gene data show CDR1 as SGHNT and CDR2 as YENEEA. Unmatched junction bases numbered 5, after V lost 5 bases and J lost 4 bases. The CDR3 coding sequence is TGTGCCAGCAGCCTGGGACAGGGGGCATCAGAGACCCAGTACTTC. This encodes CASSLGQGASETQYF.

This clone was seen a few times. CDR3 loop: CASSQETVREQYV. Here the CDR3 DNA reads TGTGCCAGCAGCCAAGAAACGGTGCGCGAGCAGTACGTC. The V and J genes are TRBV3-1 (or the pseudogene TRBV3-2) and TRBJ2-7; D call uncertain. V lost 0 bases and J 6 bases, leaving 9 bases between the germline ends. CDR1 and CDR2 (germline): LGHDT, YNNKEL (reference sequence). The CDR3 loop spans 13 amino acids.

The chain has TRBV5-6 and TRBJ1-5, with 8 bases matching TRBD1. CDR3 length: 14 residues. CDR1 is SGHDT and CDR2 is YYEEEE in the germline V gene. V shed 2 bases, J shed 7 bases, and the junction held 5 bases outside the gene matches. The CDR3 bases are TGTGCCAGCAGCTTAGGACAGGGAGGCCAGCCCCAGCATTTT. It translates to CASSLGQGGQPQHF.

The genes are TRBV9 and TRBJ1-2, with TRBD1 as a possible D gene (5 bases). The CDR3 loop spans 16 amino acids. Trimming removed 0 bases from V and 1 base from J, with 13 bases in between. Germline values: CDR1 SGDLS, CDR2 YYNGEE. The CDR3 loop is CASSVGAGKFNYGYTF. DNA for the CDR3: TGTGCCAGCAGCGTAGGAGCAGGGAAATTTAACTATGGCTACACCTTC. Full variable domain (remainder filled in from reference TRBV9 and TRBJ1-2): DSGVTQTPKHLITATGQRVTLRCSPRSGDLSVYWYQQSLDQGLQFLIQYYNGEERAKGNILERFSAQQFPDLHSELNLSSLELGDSALYFCASSVGAGKFNYGYTFGSGTRLTVV.

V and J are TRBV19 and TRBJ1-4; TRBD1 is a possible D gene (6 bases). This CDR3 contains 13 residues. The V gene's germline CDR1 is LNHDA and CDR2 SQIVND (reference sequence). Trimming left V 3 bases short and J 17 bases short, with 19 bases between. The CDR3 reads CASSMSGGGASFF. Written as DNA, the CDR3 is TGTGCCAGTAGTATGAGTGGGGGCGGCGCAAGTTTTTTT.

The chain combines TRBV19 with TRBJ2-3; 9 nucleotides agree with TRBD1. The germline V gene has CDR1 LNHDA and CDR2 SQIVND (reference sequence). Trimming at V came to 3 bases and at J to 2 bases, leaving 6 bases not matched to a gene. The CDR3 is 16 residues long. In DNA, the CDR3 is TGTGCCAGTAGTATGACCGGGACAGGGTCCACAGATACGCAGTATTTT. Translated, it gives CASSMTGTGSTDTQYF.

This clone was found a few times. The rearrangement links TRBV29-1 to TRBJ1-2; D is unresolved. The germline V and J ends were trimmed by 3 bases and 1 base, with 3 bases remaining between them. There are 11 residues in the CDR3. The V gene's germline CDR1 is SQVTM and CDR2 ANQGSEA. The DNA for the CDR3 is TGCAGCGTTGACGGTAACTATGGCTACACCTTC. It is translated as CSVDGNYGYTF.

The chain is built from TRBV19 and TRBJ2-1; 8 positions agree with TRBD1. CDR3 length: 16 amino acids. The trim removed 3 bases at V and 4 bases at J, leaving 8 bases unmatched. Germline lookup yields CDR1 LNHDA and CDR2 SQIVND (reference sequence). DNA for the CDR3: TGTGCCAGTAGTATCTCAGGGGGCTTATGGTACAATGAGCAGTTCTTC. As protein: CASSISGGLWYNEQFF.

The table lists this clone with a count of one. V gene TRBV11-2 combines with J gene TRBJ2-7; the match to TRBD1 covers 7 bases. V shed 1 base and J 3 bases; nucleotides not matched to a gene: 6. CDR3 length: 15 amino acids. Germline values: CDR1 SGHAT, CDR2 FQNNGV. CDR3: CASSLAEGGYYEQYF. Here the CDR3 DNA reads TGTGCCAGCAGCTTAGCAGAAGGGGGCTACTACGAGCAGTACTTC.

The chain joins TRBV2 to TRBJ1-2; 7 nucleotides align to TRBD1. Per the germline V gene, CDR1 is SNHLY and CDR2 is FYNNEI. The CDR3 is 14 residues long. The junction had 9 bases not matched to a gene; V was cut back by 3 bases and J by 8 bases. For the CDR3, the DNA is TGTGCCAGCAGTGACAGGAGGGGGCGCAAGGGCTACACCTTC. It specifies CASSDRRGRKGYTF. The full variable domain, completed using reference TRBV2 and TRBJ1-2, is EPEVTQTPSHQVTQMGQEVILRCVPISNHLYFYWYRQILGQKVEFLVSFYNNEISEKSEIFDDQFSVERPDGSNFTLKIRSTKLEDSAMYFCASSDRRGRKGYTFGSGTRLTVV.

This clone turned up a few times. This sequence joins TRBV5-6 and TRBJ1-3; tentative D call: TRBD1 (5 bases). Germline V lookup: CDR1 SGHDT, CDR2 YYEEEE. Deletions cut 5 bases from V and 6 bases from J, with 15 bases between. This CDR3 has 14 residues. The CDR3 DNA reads TGTGCCAGCAGTTCTCCTCGTGGGGCAAACACCATATATTTT. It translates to CASSSPRGANTIYF.

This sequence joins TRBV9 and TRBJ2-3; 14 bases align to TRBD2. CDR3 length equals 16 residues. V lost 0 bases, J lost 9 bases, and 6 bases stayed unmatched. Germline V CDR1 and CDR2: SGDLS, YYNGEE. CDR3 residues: CASSVGGLAGGRTQYF. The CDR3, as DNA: TGTGCCAGCAGCGTAGGTGGACTAGCGGGGGGTCGGACGCAGTATTTT.

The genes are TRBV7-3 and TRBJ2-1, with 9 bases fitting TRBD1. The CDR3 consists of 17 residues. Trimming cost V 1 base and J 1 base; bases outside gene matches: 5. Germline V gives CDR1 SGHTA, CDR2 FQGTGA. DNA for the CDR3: TGTGCCAGCAGCTTAAGGATGGACAGGGGTTCCTACAATGAGCAGTTCTTC. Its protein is CASSLRMDRGSYNEQFF.

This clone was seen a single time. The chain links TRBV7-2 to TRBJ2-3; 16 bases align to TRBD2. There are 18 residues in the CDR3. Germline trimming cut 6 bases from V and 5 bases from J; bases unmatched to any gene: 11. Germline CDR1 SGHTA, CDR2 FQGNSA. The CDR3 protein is CASRGLAGGIKHVDTQYF. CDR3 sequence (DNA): TGTGCCAGCAGGGGACTAGCGGGGGGGATTAAACATGTAGATACGCAGTATTTT.

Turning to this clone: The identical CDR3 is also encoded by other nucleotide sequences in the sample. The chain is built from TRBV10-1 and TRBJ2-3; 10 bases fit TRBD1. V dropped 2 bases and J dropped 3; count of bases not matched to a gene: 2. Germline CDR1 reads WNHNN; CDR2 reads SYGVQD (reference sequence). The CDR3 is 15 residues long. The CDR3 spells CASSEPGQGTDTQYF. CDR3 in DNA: TGCGCCAGCAGTGAGCCGGGACAGGGGACAGATACGCAGTATTTT.

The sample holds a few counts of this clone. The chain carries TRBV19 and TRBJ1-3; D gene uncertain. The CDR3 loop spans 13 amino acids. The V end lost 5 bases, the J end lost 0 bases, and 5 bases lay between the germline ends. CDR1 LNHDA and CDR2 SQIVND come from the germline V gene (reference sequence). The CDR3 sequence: CASSLNSGNTIYF. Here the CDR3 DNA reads TGTGCCAGTAGTTTAAACTCTGGAAACACCATATATTTT.

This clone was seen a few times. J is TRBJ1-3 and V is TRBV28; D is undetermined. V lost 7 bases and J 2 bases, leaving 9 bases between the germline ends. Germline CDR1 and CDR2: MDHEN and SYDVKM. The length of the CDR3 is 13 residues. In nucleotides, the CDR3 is TGTGCCAGCAAAAGCCCGGCTGGAAACACCATATATTTT. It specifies CASKSPAGNTIYF. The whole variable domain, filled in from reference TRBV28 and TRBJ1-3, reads DVKVTQSSRYLVKRTGEKVFLECVQDMDHENMFWYRQDPGLGLRLIYFSYDVKMKEKGDIPEGYSVSREKKERFSLILESASTNQTSMYLCASKSPAGNTIYFGEGSWLTVV.

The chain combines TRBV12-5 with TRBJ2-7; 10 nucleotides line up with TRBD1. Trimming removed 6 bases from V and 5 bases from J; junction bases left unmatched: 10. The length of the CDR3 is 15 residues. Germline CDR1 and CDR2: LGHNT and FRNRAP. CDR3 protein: CASGLTLTGGDEQYF. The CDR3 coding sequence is TGTGCTAGTGGCCTCACCTTGACAGGGGGCGACGAGCAGTACTTC.